The clone carrying this T cell receptor (beta chain) was detected only a few times. TCRdb itself ran the RT-PCR reads through MiXCR, one entry per CDR3 protein. The sample lists 920,000 or so distinct CDR3 sequences; over 15% were seen once. The data are from a study of patients and donors after allogeneic stem cell transplantation. CDR1 is LGHNA, CDR2 YNFKEQ, per germline. This CDR3 contains 19 residues. The V and J ends lost 0 bases and 2 bases respectively, with 23 bases between them. This clonotype originated in a human donor who was either an allogeneic HSCT recipient or a stem cell or donor lymphocyte infusion donor (not recorded which). It is not recorded whose cells these are; they may come from a transplant donor. The V call is TRBV4-2, the J call TRBJ2-7; maybe TRBD1 (5 bases). The material sequenced was blood, either unsorted or a sorted T cell fraction (not recorded which). DNA of the CDR3: TGTGCCAGCAGCCAAGATTCCAACTTTAGGGGAAGGGGTACCTACGAGCAGTACTTC. It specifies CASSQDSNFRGRGTYEQYF.